This is a list of T cell receptor beta chains from one sample in a study of shared clonotypes between healthy human individuals. Sequencing was performed with immunoSEQ multiplex PCR; in TCRdb, only in-frame clones are kept and a portion is missing. The sample consists of 2,500,000 or so clones, 85% to 95% of them appearing once. The sample taken for sequencing was naive CD4+ T cells from PBMCs. The receptors shown here come from a man aged 18 to 35 in good health. Some clones in this sample may be carry-over from other donors' samples. Both conserved end residues are trimmed from each CDR3. Each record gives: J gene, V gene, CDR3 protein.

TRBJ2-3,TRBV4-1,ASSQLGLARTDTQY
TRBJ2-5,TRBV11-2,ASGPSAAGTYGQY
TRBJ2-1,TRBV5-1,ASSLPDRAGEEF
TRBJ2-3,TRBV30,AWSVGGSTDTQY
TRBJ2-1,TRBV7-9,ASSLVVFSGEYNEQF
TRBJ1-3,TRBV11-1,ASSRRGPGNTIY
TRBJ2-7,TRBV25-1,ASSEVWGTGYEQY
TRBJ2-2,TRBV18,ASSSGNTGELF
TRBJ1-1,TRBV7-2,ASSLTENTEAF
TRBJ2-7,TRBV7-2,ASSISLAGGTSSYEQY
TRBJ2-2,TRBV27,ASSLPSGRAAGELF
TRBJ1-2,TRBV18,ASSPSGGYYGYT
TRBJ2-5,TRBV27,ASRKRKGETQY
TRBJ1-5,TRBV5-1,ASSLDSNQPQH
TRBJ2-5,TRBV6-6,ASSPKKETQY
TRBJ1-1,TRBV6-6,ASRATRGNTEAF